This T cell receptor (beta chain) was identified during a study of cytomegalovirus exposure and HLA in healthy donors. Germline CDR1 reads ENHRY; CDR2 reads SYGVKD. The V and J ends lost 6 bases and 8 bases respectively, with 16 bases between them. This CDR3 spans 13 amino acids. This clone appeared a single time. Its specificity is unknown. General observations from the study: The authors later found most CMV-associated TCR beta chains appeared HLA-restricted. The study carried out a later analysis of TCR beta sequences. It associated about 15,000 of them with specific HLA alleles at a false discovery rate of 0.05. Reportedly, a later analysis found an Asian-associated ancestry cluster had fewer N-insertions than the roughly 700-donor mean. The study recorded more than 150 TCR beta chains that were cytomegalovirus-associated.

Amplification used 60 Vbeta primers and 13 Jbeta primers. Sequenced by immunoSEQ multiplex PCR; TCRdb stores in-frame clones only, minus some. This table holds fewer than 250,000 clones, around four fifths found once. V is TRBV10-3 and J is TRBJ1-1; possible D gene TRBD1, 5 bases. Sequencing used PBMCs. This clonotype was sampled from a woman in her thirties or forties in good health and CMV-seronegative. CDR3 sequence reads: CAIRGGDRPEAFF. The CDR3 DNA is TGTGCCATCAGGGGGGGGGATCGACCGGAAGCTTTCTTT.